These 17 T cell receptor beta chains came from one sample sequenced in a study of OX40 agonist ivuxolimab in advanced cancers. Some clones are missing from TCRdb's copy, which holds only in-frame ones; the method was immunoSEQ multiplex PCR. The table lists tens of thousands of clones, about 85% of them singletons. Sequencing was performed on CD4+ or CD8+ T cells sorted from blood, taken in a trial of the OX40 agonist ivuxolimab. The receptors here all came from an adult with an advanced solid tumor such as melanoma, head and neck, liver or kidney cancer.

This chain uses TRBV2 with TRBJ2-2; perhaps TRBD1 as D (7 bases). V lost 1 base, J lost 4 bases, and 10 bases lay in between. CDR3 size: 15 residues. Germline V gene data show CDR1 as SNHLY and CDR2 as FYNNEI. The CDR3 nucleotides read TGTGCCAGCAGTGAAGACAGGGGAGGCACCGGGGAGCTGTTTTTT. It encodes CASSEDRGGTGELFF. The full variable domain, rest sourced from reference TRBV2 and TRBJ2-2, is EPEVTQTPSHQVTQMGQEVILRCVPISNHLYFYWYRQILGQKVEFLVSFYNNEISEKSEIFDDQFSVERPDGSNFTLKIRSTKLEDSAMYFCASSEDRGGTGELFFGEGSRLTVL.

The V gene is TRBV7-7, the J gene TRBJ2-5, with TRBD1 identical over 8 bases. The CDR3 has 13 residues. Looked up from germline, CDR1 is SSHAT and CDR2 is FNYEAQ (reference sequence). The DNA of the CDR3 is TGTGCTTGTGGGGACAGGCATCCAGAGACCCAGTACTTC. It translates to CACGDRHPETQYF.

This rearrangement joins TRBV7-9 to TRBJ2-1; D is unresolved. The CDR3 contains 12 residues. Germline-derived CDR1 and CDR2 are SEHNR and FQNEAQ (reference sequence). Trimming removed 1 base from V and 15 bases from J, with 13 bases in between. The DNA of the CDR3 is TGTGCCAGCAGCTTAGACGGGCCCCTCGGGTTCTTC. Translating it yields CASSLDGPLGFF.

This clone was found once. This chain connects TRBV5-1 to TRBJ1-2; weak D call: TRBD1 (5 bases). The V end lost 4 bases, the J end lost 8 bases, and 12 bases lay between the germline ends. This CDR3 is built from 12 residues. Per the germline V gene, CDR1 is SGHRS and CDR2 is YFSETQ. CDR3 in DNA: TGCGCCAGCAGCAAGGACACCATAGGCTACACCTTC. Translated, it gives CASSKDTIGYTF.

The genes are TRBV6-6 and TRBJ1-2; 7 bases line up with TRBD1. The CDR3 is 16 amino acids. Germline V gives CDR1 MNHNY, CDR2 SVGAGI (reference sequence). V lost 4 bases to trimming and J lost 0 bases; unmatched junction nucleotides: 8. The CDR3 is CASSSSGQPTNYGYTF. The CDR3 DNA reads TGTGCCAGCAGTTCGTCGGGACAGCCGACTAACTATGGCTACACCTTC.

This chain uses TRBV5-1 with TRBJ1-2, with D possibly TRBD1 on 5 matching bases. The CDR3 runs to 14 residues. The germline V gene has CDR1 SGHRS and CDR2 YFSETQ. V lost 3 bases and J 3 bases, leaving 12 bases between the germline ends. The CDR3 DNA follows: TGCGCCAGCAGCTGGGGGGAAGGAGACTATGGCTACACCTTC. Translating gives CASSWGEGDYGYTF.

The gene calls are TRBV28 and TRBJ2-3; 10 bases are shared with TRBD2. This CDR3 region has 15 residues. CDR1 and CDR2 (germline): MDHEN, SYDVKM. Trimming cost V 7 bases and J 4 bases; bases outside gene matches: 8. The DNA for the CDR3 is TGTGCCAGCACCAGCCCCAGCGGGGGGGCAGATACGCAGTATTTT. Translated, it gives CASTSPSGGADTQYF.

In DNA, the CDR3 is TGCGCCAGCAGCCGAACAGGGGGAGGCTACACCTTC. Translated, it gives CASSRTGGGYTF. The chain has TRBV10-2 and TRBJ1-2; TRBD1 matches 8 bases. J was trimmed by 8 bases and V by 6 bases; bases with no gene match: 5. The CDR3 runs to 12 residues. Germline assignment: CDR1 WSHSY and CDR2 SAAADI.

The CDR3 here is CASSLTRQGPPFTGNTIYF. The CDR3 DNA reads TGTGCCAGCTCACTAACTCGACAGGGGCCTCCTTTCACTGGAAACACCATATATTTT. The chain has TRBV18 and TRBJ1-3, with 8 bases that match TRBD1. V shed 4 bases and J 2 bases; nucleotides not matched to a gene: 16. Germline V gene lookup returns CDR1 KGHSH and CDR2 LQKENI. The CDR3 is 19 amino acids. Complete variable domain (other parts from reference TRBV18 and TRBJ1-3): NAGVMQNPRHLVRRRGQEARLRCSPMKGHSHVYWYRQLPEEGLKFMVYLQKENIIDESGMPKERFSAEFPKEGPSILRIQQVVRGDSAAYFCASSLTRQGPPFTGNTIYFGEGSWLTVV.

The V gene is TRBV18, the J gene TRBJ1-1; possible D gene TRBD1, 5 bases. The V end lost 2 bases, the J end lost 5 bases, and 24 bases lay between the germline ends. The germline CDR1 and CDR2 sequences are KGHSH and LQKENI. The CDR3 length is 18 residues. CDR3 coding DNA: TGTGCCAGCTCACCATTTGACGGTTTCAGGGAAGGTCGGACTGAAGCTTTCTTT. This translates into CASSPFDGFREGRTEAFF.

The chain has TRBV19 and TRBJ1-5, with 8 bases aligning to TRBD1. CDR3 length: 15 residues. With 7 bases clipped from V and 5 bases from J, the junction kept 10 bases outside the gene matches. CDR1 LNHDA and CDR2 SQIVND come from the germline V gene (reference sequence). The CDR3, as DNA: TGTGCCAGTAAAGCCGCCGACAGGGGATATCAGCCCCAGCATTTT. Translating it yields CASKAADRGYQPQHF.

The CDR3: CASSRTRNEKLFF. DNA for the CDR3: TGCGCCAGCAGCCGGACAAGAAATGAAAAACTGTTTTTT. The chain uses TRBV5-1 and TRBJ1-4; a weak D match, TRBD1 (5 bases). Per the germline V gene, CDR1 is SGHRS and CDR2 is YFSETQ. V shed 4 bases and J shed 5 bases, with 9 bases lying between them. The CDR3 spans 13 residues.

The chain employs TRBV6-5 and TRBJ2-7; TRBD1 matches 11 bases. The CDR3 is 16 residues long. The germline gives CDR1 MNHEY, CDR2 SVGAGI. V shed 0 bases, J shed 11 bases, and the junction held 12 bases outside the gene matches. The CDR3 protein is CASSYSGTGGHTREYF. In nucleotides, the CDR3 is TGTGCCAGCAGTTACTCCGGGACAGGGGGTCATACGAGGGAGTACTTC.

The chain employs TRBV20-1 and TRBJ1-1; D gene ambiguous. The CDR3 has 10 amino acids. CDR1 and CDR2 (germline): DFQATT, SNEGSKA (reference sequence). Trimming took off 5 bases at V and 2 bases at J, with 3 bases between the two ends. CDR3 sequence: CSALNTEAFF. The CDR3 bases are TGCAGTGCTCTAAACACTGAAGCTTTCTTT.

DNA of the CDR3: TGCGCCAGCAGCCAAGATACCAGATTCCGGGCAGATACGCAGTATTTT. Encoded protein: CASSQDTRFRADTQYF. The chain links TRBV4-3 to TRBJ2-3, with D uncertain. CDR1 is LGHNA, CDR2 YSLEER, per germline. The CDR3 length is 16 residues. V lost 0 bases and J 4 bases, leaving 14 bases between the germline ends.

The CDR3 DNA is TGTGCCAGTTCCGCGGCCCCTCAGGGGAGTTACAATGAGCAGTTCTTC. Its translation is CASSAAPQGSYNEQFF. The chain links TRBV27 to TRBJ2-1; D might be TRBD1 (6 bases). V was pared by 9 bases and J by 4 bases, with 22 bases between. CDR3 size: 16 residues. CDR1 and CDR2 (germline): MNHEY, SMNVEV (reference sequence).

The chain uses TRBV9 and TRBJ1-3; 8 nucleotides match TRBD1. Germline assignment: CDR1 SGDLS and CDR2 YYNGEE. With 0 bases clipped from V and 4 bases from J, the junction kept 9 bases outside the gene matches. The CDR3 consists of 17 residues. The CDR3 bases are TGTGCCAGCAGCGTAGGTCCCTTAGACAGGGGCGGAAACACCATATATTTT. This codes for CASSVGPLDRGGNTIYF.